Following are 24 T cell receptor beta chains from one sample sequenced in a study of blood T cell repertoires in COVID-19. Here immunoSEQ multiplex PCR was the method, and the copy in TCRdb shows in-frame clones only, minus some. The data show about 440,000 clones, around 91% seen once. Sample: PBMCs or T cells enriched from blood (not recorded which). The receptors shown here come from a young man who had recovered from COVID-19.

V is TRBV6-1 and J is TRBJ1-1; D is unresolved. The CDR3 extends over 15 amino acids. Germline assignment: CDR1 MNHNS and CDR2 SASEGT. V was pared by 2 bases and J by 1 base, with 11 bases between. The CDR3 nucleotides are TGTGCCAGCAGTGAAACGTCGGCGGGGAACACTGAAGCTTTCTTT. Protein product: CASSETSAGNTEAFF.

The rearrangement links TRBV28 to TRBJ2-4; possibly TRBD2 for D (5 bases). The germline V gene encodes CDR1 MDHEN and CDR2 SYDVKM. This CDR3 spans 16 amino acids. The V end lost 3 bases, the J end lost 0 bases, and 12 bases lay between the germline ends. The CDR3 is CASSLRGNLAKNIQYF. The CDR3 region has the DNA TGTGCCAGCAGTTTGAGAGGGAACCTAGCCAAAAACATTCAGTACTTC.

The gene calls are TRBV5-6 and TRBJ2-3; D unclear. Germline CDR1 is SGHDT and CDR2 is YYEEEE. Trimming removed 4 bases from V and 1 base from J, with 16 bases in between. The CDR3 runs to 16 residues. CDR3 region: CASSHDNPIGTDTQYF. CDR3 DNA: TGTGCCAGCAGCCACGACAATCCTATAGGCACAGATACGCAGTATTTT.

The chain has TRBV11-1 and TRBJ2-5; the D is unclear. The V gene's germline CDR1 is SGHAT and CDR2 FQDESV (reference sequence). The V gene lost 5 bases and the J gene lost 2 bases, with 6 bases spanning the gap. CDR3 length: 12 residues. CDR3 loop: CASSVTQETQYF. In nucleotides, the CDR3 is TGTGCCAGCAGCGTAACTCAAGAGACCCAGTACTTC.

This clone was counted between two and nine times. V is TRBV30 and J is TRBJ2-7; 7 bases agree with TRBD1. Germline CDR1 reads GTSNPN; CDR2 reads SVGIG (reference sequence). The CDR3 contains 13 residues. The V gene end was trimmed by 3 bases and the J gene end by 2 bases; junction bases not matched to a gene: 4. CDR3 DNA sequence: TGTGCCTGGAGCACACAGGGGACCTACGAGCAGTACTTC. It encodes CAWSTQGTYEQYF. Full variable domain (remainder filled in from reference TRBV30 and TRBJ2-7): SQTIHQWPATLVQPVGSPLSLECTVEGTSNPNLYWYRQAAGRGLQLLFYSVGIGQISSEVPQNLSASRPQDRQFILSSKKLLLSDSGFYLCAWSTQGTYEQYFGPGTRLTVT.

The chain combines TRBV9 with TRBJ1-6; D is undetermined. The CDR3 covers 15 residues. CDR1 and CDR2 (germline): SGDLS, YYNGEE. With 0 bases removed from V and 9 bases from J, the gap between germline ends came to 13 bases. The DNA for the CDR3 is TGTGCCAGCAGCGTAGATGTCTTCGGAGGTTCACCCCTCCACTTT. This translates into CASSVDVFGGSPLHF.

CDR3 sequence reads: CASSSSQGFTEAFF. In DNA, the CDR3 is TGTGCCAGCAGCTCCTCACAGGGTTTCACTGAAGCTTTCTTT. V and J are TRBV5-4 and TRBJ1-1, with D possibly TRBD1 on 6 matching bases. Germline-derived CDR1 and CDR2 are SGHNT and YYREEE (reference sequence). The CDR3 consists of 14 residues. The V end was cut by 3 bases, the J end by 4 bases, with 13 bases between. Full variable domain (rest looked up from reference TRBV5-4 and TRBJ1-1): ETGVTQSPTHLIKTRGQQVTLRCSSQSGHNTVSWYQQALGQGPQFIFQYYREEENGRGNFPPRFSGLQFPNYSSELNVNALELDDSALYLCASSSSQGFTEAFFGQGTRLTVV.

The V call is TRBV2, the J call TRBJ1-4; D is uncertain. This CDR3 contains 12 residues. Trimming removed 3 bases at V and 7 bases at J, with 6 bases between. Germline V gives CDR1 SNHLY, CDR2 FYNNEI. The CDR3 loop is CASSDSGEKLFF. In DNA form, the CDR3 reads TGTGCCAGCAGTGATTCCGGTGAAAAACTGTTTTTT.

The chain uses TRBV7-9 and TRBJ1-5; 7 bases line up with TRBD1. The CDR3 contains 15 residues. J gave up 3 bases and V 2 bases, and 4 bases lay outside the gene matches. From germline, CDR1 is SEHNR and CDR2 FQNEAQ (reference sequence). The CDR3: CASSLSGGVNQPQHF. The CDR3 bases are TGTGCCAGCAGCTTATCAGGGGGAGTCAATCAGCCCCAGCATTTT.

The chain combines TRBV14 with TRBJ1-6, with a tentative D call TRBD1 (6 bases). This CDR3 region has 14 residues. CDR1 and CDR2 from the germline V gene are SGHDN and FVKESK. Trimming took off 1 base at V and 7 bases at J, with 8 bases between the two ends. CDR3 sequence reads: CASSQVTGNSPLHF. Here the CDR3 DNA reads TGTGCCAGCAGCCAAGTCACAGGGAATTCACCCCTCCACTTT.

CDR3 nucleotide sequence: TGCGCCAGCAGCCAAGGCAGGGGTGGCAATCAGCCCCAGCATTTT. This codes for CASSQGRGGNQPQHF. The chain combines TRBV4-1 with TRBJ1-5; tentatively, D is TRBD1 (6 bases). CDR3 length: 15 residues. Trimming left V 1 base short and J 2 bases short, with 9 bases between. Germline V CDR1 and CDR2: MGHRA, YSYEKL.

J is TRBJ1-5 and V is TRBV7-8; D remains ambiguous. V shed 10 bases and J shed 4 bases, with 17 bases lying between them. This CDR3 is 14 amino acids long. The V gene's germline CDR1 is SGHVS and CDR2 FQNEAQ. CDR3 sequence: CATHGEFGNQPQHF. CDR3 nucleotide sequence: TGTGCCACCCACGGGGAGTTTGGTAATCAGCCCCAGCATTTT. Complete variable domain (other parts from reference TRBV7-8 and TRBJ1-5): GAGVSQSPRYKVAKRGQDVALRCDPISGHVSLFWYQQALGQGPEFLTYFQNEAQLDKSGLPSDRFFAERPEGSVSTLKIQRTQQEDSAVYLCATHGEFGNQPQHFGDGTRLSIL.

The chain links TRBV9 to TRBJ1-2, with a tentative D call TRBD1 (6 bases). Germline loops: CDR1 SGDLS, CDR2 YYNGEE. V was trimmed by 4 bases and J by 4 bases, leaving 14 bases between them. The CDR3 loop spans 14 amino acids. CDR3 residues: CASSKDSFGYGYTF. In nucleotides, the CDR3 is TGTGCCAGCAGCAAGGACAGCTTTGGCTATGGCTACACCTTC.

The chain is built from TRBV7-8 and TRBJ1-3, with a weak D call TRBD1 (6 bases). The germline CDR1 and CDR2 sequences are SGHVS and FQNEAQ. V was trimmed by 5 bases and J by 4 bases, leaving 18 bases between them. The CDR3 totals 16 residues. Here the CDR3 DNA reads TGTGCCAGCAGCCCAGCTGTACAGGGCGTAGGAAACACCATATATTTT. It codes for CASSPAVQGVGNTIYF.

Only a few counts were recorded for this clone. This chain connects TRBV20-1 to TRBJ2-1, with D possibly being TRBD2 (6 bases). CDR1 is DFQATT, CDR2 SNEGSKA, per germline (reference sequence). The CDR3 is 11 residues long. V lost 7 bases to trimming and J lost 6 bases, with 10 bases between them. The CDR3 reads CSVGSINEQFF. The CDR3 DNA reads as TGCAGTGTCGGGAGTATCAATGAGCAGTTCTTC.

The chain has TRBV10-1 and TRBJ2-1, with D possibly matching TRBD1 (7 bases). The ends were cut back, 10 bases at V and 4 bases at J, with 17 bases in the middle. Germline V gives CDR1 WNHNN, CDR2 SYGVQD (reference sequence). The CDR3 has 14 amino acids. CDR3 in amino acids: CATPGDRFYNEQFF. Here the CDR3 DNA reads TGCGCCACCCCGGGGGACAGATTTTACAATGAGCAGTTCTTC.

The chain joins TRBV28 to TRBJ2-5; D may be TRBD2 (6 bases). The V and J ends lost 10 bases and 4 bases respectively, with 19 bases between them. CDR1 is MDHEN and CDR2 is SYDVKM in the germline V gene. The CDR3 totals 14 residues. The CDR3 sequence is CATSRPRGRETQYF. The CDR3 nucleotides are TGTGCCACTTCCAGGCCGCGGGGAAGAGAGACCCAGTACTTC. The variable domain in full, with the rest retrieved from reference TRBV28 and TRBJ2-5, is DVKVTQSSRYLVKRTGEKVFLECVQDMDHENMFWYRQDPGLGLRLIYFSYDVKMKEKGDIPEGYSVSREKKERFSLILESASTNQTSMYLCATSRPRGRETQYFGPGTRLLVL.

In its sample, this clone was seen once. The genes are TRBV5-1 and TRBJ1-2; D possibly corresponds to TRBD1 (5 bases). Per germline, CDR1 SGHRS and CDR2 YFSETQ. The CDR3 length is 13 residues. V gave up 4 bases and J gave up 5 bases, with 12 bases separating them. The chain's CDR3 is CASSLGTDYGYTF. The DNA of the CDR3 is TGCGCCAGCAGCCTAGGGACTGATTATGGCTACACCTTC.

This rearrangement joins TRBV6-1 to TRBJ1-2; D perhaps matches TRBD1 (6 bases). Germline CDR1 reads MNHNS; CDR2 reads SASEGT. V shed 3 bases and J shed 2 bases, with 19 bases lying between them. The CDR3 is 17 residues long. The CDR3 loop is CASSDTYWTDSNYGYTF. DNA for the CDR3: TGTGCCAGCAGTGATACCTACTGGACAGACTCCAACTATGGCTACACCTTC.

The table lists this clone with a few counts. This CDR3 reads CASSEEAGGRDTQYF. DNA of the CDR3: TGTGCCAGCAGTGAAGAGGCGGGGGGGCGAGATACGCAGTATTTT. This chain joins TRBV6-4 and TRBJ2-3, with TRBD2 matching over 9 bases. Germline assignment: CDR1 MRHNA and CDR2 SNTAGT. J was trimmed by 5 bases and V by 3 bases; bases with no gene match: 6. There are 15 residues in the CDR3.

V is TRBV18 and J is TRBJ1-2; 10 nucleotides match TRBD1. Germline CDR1 KGHSH, CDR2 LQKENI. The CDR3 contains 17 residues. After removal of 0 bases from V and 1 base from J, the junction contained 5 bases not matched to a gene. Here the CDR3 DNA reads TGTGCCAGCTCACCACCAGACAGGGGGCTACTTAACTATGGCTACACCTTC. As protein: CASSPPDRGLLNYGYTF.

To note about this clone: The germline gene is not matched at one end of the junction; a read error may be the cause. This sequence joins TRBV7-9 and TRBJ1-4; D uncertain. The CDR3 runs 10 residues. Germline V gene lookup returns CDR1 SEHNR and CDR2 FQNEAQ (reference sequence). The CDR3 DNA reads as TGTGCCAGCAGCGCTGAGGCCATAAGTTTT. It codes for CASSAEAISF.

The chain uses TRBV27 and TRBJ2-5; 8 bases align to TRBD1. The CDR3 is 16 residues long. J was trimmed by 5 bases and V by 6 bases; bases with no gene match: 14. Germline V lookup: CDR1 MNHEY, CDR2 SMNVEV (reference sequence). CDR3 bases: TGTGCCAGCAGATTAACCGGACAGGGAGGAAGGGAGACCCAGTACTTC. Its protein is CASRLTGQGGRETQYF.

The chain employs TRBV29-1 and TRBJ1-2; no clear D gene. The CDR3 is 13 amino acids. The ends were cut back, 4 bases at V and 3 bases at J, with 12 bases in the middle. Germline V lookup: CDR1 SQVTM, CDR2 ANQGSEA. This CDR3 reads CSVGRRLDYGYTF. The DNA of the CDR3 is TGCAGCGTTGGTAGGAGGTTAGACTATGGCTACACCTTC. Full variable domain (rest looked up from reference TRBV29-1 and TRBJ1-2): SAVISQKPSRDICQRGTSLTIQCQVDSQVTMMFWYRQQPGQSLTLIATANQGSEATYESGFVIDKFPISRPNLTFSTLTVSNMSPEDSSIYLCSVGRRLDYGYTFGSGTRLTVV.